This T cell receptor beta chain came from a study of shared clonotypes between healthy human individuals. Study-wide points: With a few donors compared, 5% to 5.5% of naive CD4 clonotypes were shared. Limited genetic and exposure-history diversity came from having few donors.

The protocol was immunoSEQ multiplex PCR, while the TCRdb copy is restricted to in-frame clones and leaves out a portion. The sample consists of approximately 2.5 million clones, under 95% of them appearing once. Of note for this clone: Its antigen is not known.

The CDR3 runs to 15 residues. Germline CDR1 reads LGHNA; CDR2 reads YSLEER. Between the trimmed V and J ends, which lost 0 bases and 6 bases, there was a span of 12 bases. This TCR derives from a man between 18 and 29 years old in good health. Some clones in this sample may be carry-over from other donors' samples. J is TRBJ2-1 and V is TRBV4-3, with D unresolved. Sequencing was performed on naive CD4+ T cells from PBMCs. Subset denoted: CD45RA+ positively selected. CDR3 sequence: CASSQDLVTGNEQFF. Written as DNA, the CDR3 is TGCGCCAGCAGCCAAGATCTAGTGACGGGCAATGAGCAGTTCTTC.